The 14 T cell receptor beta chains below were found in one sample sequenced in a study of cytomegalovirus exposure and HLA in healthy donors. Use of 60 Vbeta and 13 Jbeta primers characterized the PCR. The data were produced by immunoSEQ multiplex PCR, yet TCRdb's version contains in-frame clones alone and is incomplete. This sample carries around 240,000 clones, 82% of them seen once, and the ten largest clones take over 5%. Input material: PBMCs. Receptor source: a woman in her thirties or forties in good health and CMV-seropositive.

The chain carries TRBV9 and TRBJ1-2; no clear D gene. Germline loops: CDR1 SGDLS, CDR2 YYNGEE. The V gene lost 2 bases and the J gene lost 0 bases, with 14 bases spanning the gap. The CDR3 consists of 16 residues. CDR3 bases: TGTGCCAGCAGCGTGTTCGAGGGCCGAGCTAACTATGGCTACACCTTC. Translating gives CASSVFEGRANYGYTF.

V usage is TRBV9 and J usage is TRBJ1-1; weak D call: TRBD1 (5 bases). Per germline, CDR1 SGDLS and CDR2 YYNGEE. Deletions cut 4 bases from V and 4 bases from J, with 11 bases between. This CDR3 contains 13 residues. DNA of the CDR3: TGTGCCAGCAGCAGTGGAGGGGCCACTGAAGCTTTCTTT. Encoded protein: CASSSGGATEAFF.

This chain links TRBV10-1 with TRBJ2-5; D possibly corresponds to TRBD1 (5 bases). Germline loops: CDR1 WNHNN, CDR2 SYGVQD (reference sequence). V dropped 5 bases and J dropped 3 bases, with 7 bases sitting between them. The CDR3 is 12 amino acids. In DNA form, the CDR3 reads TGCGCCAGCAGTAGCAGGGAAGAGACCCAGTACTTC. It codes for CASSSREETQYF.

The V call is TRBV16, the J call TRBJ1-1; D perhaps matches TRBD1 (5 bases). Trimming stripped 0 bases from V and 0 bases from J, with 8 bases between. The germline CDR1 and CDR2 sequences are KGHSY and FQNENV. This CDR3 has 15 amino acids. The CDR3, as DNA: TGTGCCAGCAGCCAATCGCAGGGATTGAACACTGAAGCTTTCTTT. This sequence encodes CASSQSQGLNTEAFF.

This sequence joins TRBV30 and TRBJ1-2, with D unresolved. The CDR3 extends over 11 amino acids. V gave up 5 bases and J gave up 5 bases, with 9 bases separating them. From germline, CDR1 is GTSNPN and CDR2 SVGIG (reference sequence). Here the CDR3 reads CAWSENYGYTF. The CDR3 DNA reads TGTGCCTGGTCTGAGAATTATGGCTACACCTTC.

The CDR3 reads CASSSKTGTRSYGYTF. In DNA form, the CDR3 reads TGTGCCAGTAGTTCGAAAACCGGGACAAGAAGCTATGGCTACACCTTC. The chain is built from TRBV19 and TRBJ1-2; a possible D gene is TRBD1 (6 bases). Trimming took 5 bases from V and 4 from J, leaving 20 bases between them. CDR1 LNHDA and CDR2 SQIVND come from the germline V gene (reference sequence). CDR3 length equals 16 residues. The variable domain in full, completed from reference TRBV19 and TRBJ1-2, reads DGGITQSPKYLFRKEGQNVTLSCEQNLNHDAMYWYRQDPGQGLRLIYYSQIVNDFQKGDIAEGYSVSREKKESFPLTVTSAQKNPTAFYLCASSSKTGTRSYGYTFGSGTRLTVV.

V and J are TRBV2 and TRBJ2-1, with D unclear. CDR1 and CDR2 (germline): SNHLY, FYNNEI. The V and J ends lost 3 bases and 0 bases respectively, with 18 bases between them. The CDR3 sequence is 18 residues long. As DNA, the CDR3 is TGTGCCAGCAGTGACCTTTTTACTAATTTAAACTCCTACAATGAGCAGTTCTTC. It translates to CASSDLFTNLNSYNEQFF.

This chain links TRBV13 with TRBJ2-5, with TRBD1 identical over 9 bases. The CDR3 has 14 amino acids. CDR1 is PRHDT and CDR2 is FYEKMQ in the germline V gene (reference sequence). Unmatched junction bases numbered 5, after V lost 5 bases and J lost 4 bases. Written as DNA, the CDR3 is TGTGCCAGCAGCGGGGGGACAGGGCGAGAGACCCAGTACTTC. As protein: CASSGGTGRETQYF. The variable domain in full, with the rest retrieved from reference TRBV13 and TRBJ2-5, is AAGVIQSPRHLIKEKRETATLKCYPIPRHDTVYWYQQGPGQDPQFLISFYEKMQSDKGSIPDRFSAQQFSDYHSELNMSSLELGDSALYFCASSGGTGRETQYFGPGTRLLVL.

The chain joins TRBV11-2 to TRBJ1-2; D is unresolved. Looked up from germline, CDR1 is SGHAT and CDR2 is FQNNGV. CDR3 length equals 14 residues. Trimming removed 3 bases at V and 8 bases at J, with 16 bases between. The CDR3 DNA is TGTGCCAGCAGCTTGCCGTTAGCAGCGTCAGGCTACACCTTC. It encodes CASSLPLAASGYTF.

J is TRBJ1-6 and V is TRBV6-5; D is perhaps TRBD1 (5 bases). V lost 7 bases and J 4 bases, leaving 14 bases between the germline ends. Germline V gene data show CDR1 as MNHEY and CDR2 as SVGAGI. This CDR3 spans 15 amino acids. CDR3 DNA: TGTGCCAGCACCCAACTGGGGGGATATAATTCACCCCTCCACTTT. As protein: CASTQLGGYNSPLHF.

The V gene is TRBV28, the J gene TRBJ1-1, with D perhaps matching TRBD1 (5 bases). CDR3 size: 13 residues. The germline V gene encodes CDR1 MDHEN and CDR2 SYDVKM. Between the trimmed V and J ends, which lost 10 bases and 0 bases, there was a span of 12 bases. As DNA, the CDR3 is TGTGCCATAAAGGGGCAGCTGAACACTGAAGCTTTCTTT. Its protein product is CAIKGQLNTEAFF.

In DNA form, the CDR3 reads TGCGCCAGCAGTGAGGACAGGGGTAGACGGGCTGAAGCTTTCTTT. The encoded protein is CASSEDRGRRAEAFF. The chain couples TRBV10-2 to TRBJ1-1; TRBD1 matches at 8 bases. This CDR3 has 15 residues. Germline assignment: CDR1 WSHSY and CDR2 SAAADI. V was clipped by 2 bases and J by 6 bases; unmatched bases: 8.

This chain joins TRBV7-8 and TRBJ1-2; 11 positions agree with TRBD1. J lost 4 bases, V lost 5 bases, and 12 bases had no gene match. The CDR3 sequence is 17 residues long. The V gene's germline CDR1 is SGHVS and CDR2 FQNEAQ. CDR3 sequence (DNA): TGTGCCAGCAGCCGAGCGGGCAGGACAGGGGGCTTCTATGGCTACACCTTC. As protein: CASSRAGRTGGFYGYTF.

This clone was observed a single time. The rearrangement uses TRBV2 and TRBJ2-2, with TRBD1 identical over 8 bases. The CDR3 sequence is 15 residues long. Germline CDR1 and CDR2: SNHLY and FYNNEI. V was pared by 5 bases and J by 7 bases, with 9 bases of the junction left unmatched. In DNA, the CDR3 is TGTGCCAGCAGTTTTACCCAGGGGGCGGTCGGGGAGCTGTTTTTT. This encodes CASSFTQGAVGELFF. Variable domain in full (rest from reference TRBV2 and TRBJ2-2): EPEVTQTPSHQVTQMGQEVILRCVPISNHLYFYWYRQILGQKVEFLVSFYNNEISEKSEIFDDQFSVERPDGSNFTLKIRSTKLEDSAMYFCASSFTQGAVGELFFGEGSRLTVL.